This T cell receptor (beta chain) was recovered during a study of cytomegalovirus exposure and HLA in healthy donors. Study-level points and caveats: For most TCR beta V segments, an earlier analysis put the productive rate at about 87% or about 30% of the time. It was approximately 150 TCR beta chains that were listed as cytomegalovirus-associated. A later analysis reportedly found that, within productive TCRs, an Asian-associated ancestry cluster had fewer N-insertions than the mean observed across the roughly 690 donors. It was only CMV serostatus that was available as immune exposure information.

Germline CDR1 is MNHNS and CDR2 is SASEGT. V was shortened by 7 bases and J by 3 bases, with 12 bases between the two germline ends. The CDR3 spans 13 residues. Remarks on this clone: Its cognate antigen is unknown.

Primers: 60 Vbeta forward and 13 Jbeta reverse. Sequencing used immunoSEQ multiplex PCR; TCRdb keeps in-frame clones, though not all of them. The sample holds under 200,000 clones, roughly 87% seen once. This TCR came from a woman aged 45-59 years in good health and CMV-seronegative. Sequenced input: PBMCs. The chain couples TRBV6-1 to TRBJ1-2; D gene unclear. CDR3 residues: CASIGPVYYGYTF. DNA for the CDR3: TGTGCCAGCATTGGTCCGGTCTACTATGGCTACACCTTC.